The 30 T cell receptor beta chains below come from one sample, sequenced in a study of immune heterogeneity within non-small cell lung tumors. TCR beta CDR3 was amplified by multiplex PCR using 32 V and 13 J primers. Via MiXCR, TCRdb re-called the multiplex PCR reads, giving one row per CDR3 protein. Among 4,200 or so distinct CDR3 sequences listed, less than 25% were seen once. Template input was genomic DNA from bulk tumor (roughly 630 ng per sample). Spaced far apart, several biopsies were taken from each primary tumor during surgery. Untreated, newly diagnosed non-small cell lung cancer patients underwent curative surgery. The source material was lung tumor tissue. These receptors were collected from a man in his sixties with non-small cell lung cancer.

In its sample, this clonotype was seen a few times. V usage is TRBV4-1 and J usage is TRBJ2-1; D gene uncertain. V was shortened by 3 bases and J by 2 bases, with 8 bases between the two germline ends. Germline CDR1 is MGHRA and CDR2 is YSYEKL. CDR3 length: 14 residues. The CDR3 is CASSHTKTYNEQFF. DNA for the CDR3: TGCGCCAGCAGCCATACAAAAACCTACAATGAGCAGTTCTTC.

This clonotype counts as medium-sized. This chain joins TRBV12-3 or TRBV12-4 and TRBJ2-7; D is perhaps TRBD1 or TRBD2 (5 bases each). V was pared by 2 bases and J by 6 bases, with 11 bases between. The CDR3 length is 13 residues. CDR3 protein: CASSLTTGGEQYF. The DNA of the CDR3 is TGTGCCAGCAGTTTAACCACAGGAGGCGAGCAGTACTTC.

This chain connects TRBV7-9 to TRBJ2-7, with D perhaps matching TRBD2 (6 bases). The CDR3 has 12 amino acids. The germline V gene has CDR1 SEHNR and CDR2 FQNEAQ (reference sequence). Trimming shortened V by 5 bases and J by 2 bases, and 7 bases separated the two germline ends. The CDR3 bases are TGTGCCAGCAGCCGACTAGCCTACGAGCAGTACTTC. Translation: CASSRLAYEQYF.

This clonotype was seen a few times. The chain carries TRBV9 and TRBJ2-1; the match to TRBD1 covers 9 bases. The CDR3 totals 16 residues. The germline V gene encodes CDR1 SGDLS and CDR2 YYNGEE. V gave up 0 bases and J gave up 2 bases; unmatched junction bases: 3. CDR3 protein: CASSVDGQGTYNEQFF. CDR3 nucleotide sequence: TGTGCCAGCAGCGTAGATGGACAGGGGACCTACAATGAGCAGTTCTTC.

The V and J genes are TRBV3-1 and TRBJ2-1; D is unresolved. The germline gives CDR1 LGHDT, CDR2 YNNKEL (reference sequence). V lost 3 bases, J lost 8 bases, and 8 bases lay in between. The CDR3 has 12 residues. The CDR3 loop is CASSHTSDEQFF. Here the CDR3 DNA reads TGTGCCAGCAGCCATACCAGCGATGAGCAGTTCTTC.

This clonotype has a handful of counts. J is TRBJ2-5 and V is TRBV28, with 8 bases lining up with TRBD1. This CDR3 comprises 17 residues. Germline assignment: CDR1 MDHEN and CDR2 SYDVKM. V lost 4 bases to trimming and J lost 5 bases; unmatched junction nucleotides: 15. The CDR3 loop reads CASSSLGPTGALETQYF. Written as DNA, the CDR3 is TGTGCCAGCAGTTCCCTTGGACCGACAGGGGCTTTGGAGACCCAGTACTTC.

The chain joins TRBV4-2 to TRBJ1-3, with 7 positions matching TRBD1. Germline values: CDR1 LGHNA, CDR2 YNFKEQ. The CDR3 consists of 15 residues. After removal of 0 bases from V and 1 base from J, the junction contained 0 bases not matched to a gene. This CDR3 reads CASSQEDRSGNTIYF. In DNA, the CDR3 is TGTGCCAGCAGCCAAGAGGACAGGTCTGGAAACACCATATATTTT.

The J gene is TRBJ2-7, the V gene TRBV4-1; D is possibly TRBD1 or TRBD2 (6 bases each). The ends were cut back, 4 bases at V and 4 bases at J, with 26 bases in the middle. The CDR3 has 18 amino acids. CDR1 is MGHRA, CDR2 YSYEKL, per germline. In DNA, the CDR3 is TGCGCCAGCAGCCGCGTCGTACTCAGGGGTGCGGGGAGTTACGAGCAGTACTTC. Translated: CASSRVVLRGAGSYEQYF.

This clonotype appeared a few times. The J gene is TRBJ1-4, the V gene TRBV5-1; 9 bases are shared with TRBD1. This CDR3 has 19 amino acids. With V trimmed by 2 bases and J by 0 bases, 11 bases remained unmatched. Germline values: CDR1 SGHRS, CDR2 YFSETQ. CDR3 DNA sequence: TGCGCCAGCAGCTTCGGGACAGGGTACCAACTTTCAACTAATGAAAAACTGTTTTTT. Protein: CASSFGTGYQLSTNEKLFF.

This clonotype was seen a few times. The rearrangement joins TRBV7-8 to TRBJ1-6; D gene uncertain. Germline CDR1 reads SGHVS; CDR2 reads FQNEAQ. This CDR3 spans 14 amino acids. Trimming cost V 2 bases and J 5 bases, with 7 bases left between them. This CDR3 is CASSLSTDNSPLHF. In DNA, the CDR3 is TGTGCCAGCAGCTTATCTACGGATAATTCACCCCTCCACTTT.

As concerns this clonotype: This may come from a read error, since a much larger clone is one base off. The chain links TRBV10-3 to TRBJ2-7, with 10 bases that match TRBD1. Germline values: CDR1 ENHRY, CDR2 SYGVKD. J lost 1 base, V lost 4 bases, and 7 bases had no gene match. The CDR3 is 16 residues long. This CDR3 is CAISGPGTGVSYEQYF. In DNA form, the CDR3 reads TGTGCCATCAGTGGCCCCGGGACAGGGGTTTCCTACGAGCAGTACTTC.

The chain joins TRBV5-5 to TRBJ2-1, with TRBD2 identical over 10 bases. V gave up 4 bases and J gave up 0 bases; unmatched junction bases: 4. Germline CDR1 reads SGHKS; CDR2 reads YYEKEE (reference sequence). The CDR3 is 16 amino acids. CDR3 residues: CASSPWTSGSYNEQFF. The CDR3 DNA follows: TGTGCCAGCAGCCCATGGACTAGCGGCTCCTACAATGAGCAGTTCTTC. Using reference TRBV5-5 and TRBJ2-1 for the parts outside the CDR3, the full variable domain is DAGVTQSPTHLIKTRGQQVTLRCSPISGHKSVSWYQQVLGQGPQFIFQYYEKEERGRGNFPDRFSARQFPNYSSELNVNALLLGDSALYLCASSPWTSGSYNEQFFGPGTRLTVL.

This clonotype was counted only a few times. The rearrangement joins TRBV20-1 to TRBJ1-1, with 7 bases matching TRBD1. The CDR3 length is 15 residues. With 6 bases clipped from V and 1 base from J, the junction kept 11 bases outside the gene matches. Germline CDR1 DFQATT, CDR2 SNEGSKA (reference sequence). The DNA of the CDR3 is TGCAGTGCGTCCCCCGTTGGGACAGAGAACACTGAAGCTTTCTTT. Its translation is CSASPVGTENTEAFF.

In DNA form, the CDR3 reads TGCAGTGCTCGGGACTTTCTGAACACTGAAGCTTTCTTT. This codes for CSARDFLNTEAFF. This chain connects TRBV20-1 to TRBJ1-1; a possible D gene is TRBD1 (5 bases). The CDR3 is 13 residues long. CDR1 and CDR2 from the germline V gene are DFQATT and SNEGSKA (reference sequence). V lost 5 bases to trimming and J lost 0 bases, with 10 bases between them.

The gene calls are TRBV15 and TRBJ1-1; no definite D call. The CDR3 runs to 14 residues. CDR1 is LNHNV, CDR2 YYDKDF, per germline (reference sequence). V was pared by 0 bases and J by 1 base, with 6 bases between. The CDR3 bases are TGTGCCACCAGCAGAGATCACGGGAACACTGAAGCTTTCTTT. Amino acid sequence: CATSRDHGNTEAFF. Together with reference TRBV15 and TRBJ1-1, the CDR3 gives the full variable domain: DAMVIQNPRYQVTQFGKPVTLSCSQTLNHNVMYWYQQKSSQAPKLLFHYYDKDFNNEADTPDNFQSRRPNTSFCFLDIRSPGLGDTAMYLCATSRDHGNTEAFFGQGTRLTVV.

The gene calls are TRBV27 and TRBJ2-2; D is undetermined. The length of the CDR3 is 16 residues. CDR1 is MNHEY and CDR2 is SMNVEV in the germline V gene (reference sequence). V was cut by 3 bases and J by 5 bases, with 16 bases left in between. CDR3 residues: CASSFTDMADTGELFF. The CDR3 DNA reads TGTGCCAGCAGTTTTACCGACATGGCGGATACCGGGGAGCTGTTTTTT.

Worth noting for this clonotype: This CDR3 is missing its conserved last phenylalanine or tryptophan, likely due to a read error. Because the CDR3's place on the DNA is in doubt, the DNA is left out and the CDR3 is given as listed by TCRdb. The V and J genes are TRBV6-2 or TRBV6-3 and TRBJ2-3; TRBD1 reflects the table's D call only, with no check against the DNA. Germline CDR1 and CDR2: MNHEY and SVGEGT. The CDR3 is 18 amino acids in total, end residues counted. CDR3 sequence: CASSYSTPGQEYEQYFGP.

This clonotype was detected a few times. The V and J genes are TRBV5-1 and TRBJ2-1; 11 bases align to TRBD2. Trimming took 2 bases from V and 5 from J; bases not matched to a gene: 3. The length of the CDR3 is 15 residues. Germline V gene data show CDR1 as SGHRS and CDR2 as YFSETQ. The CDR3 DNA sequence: TGCGCCAGCAGCTTACTAGCGGGAGCCGACAATGAGCAGTTCTTC. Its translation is CASSLLAGADNEQFF. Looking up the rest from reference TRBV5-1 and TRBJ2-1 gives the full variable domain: KAGVTQTPRYLIKTRGQQVTLSCSPISGHRSVSWYQQTPGQGLQFLFEYFSETQRNKGNFPGRFSGRQFSNSRSEMNVSTLELGDSALYLCASSLLAGADNEQFFGPGTRLTVL.

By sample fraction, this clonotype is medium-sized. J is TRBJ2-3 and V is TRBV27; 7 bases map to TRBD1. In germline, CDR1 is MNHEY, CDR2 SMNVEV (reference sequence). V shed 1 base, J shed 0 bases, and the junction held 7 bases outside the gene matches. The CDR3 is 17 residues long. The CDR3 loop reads CASSLWGQITSTDTQYF. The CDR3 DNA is TGTGCCAGCAGTTTATGGGGACAGATCACGAGCACAGATACGCAGTATTTT.

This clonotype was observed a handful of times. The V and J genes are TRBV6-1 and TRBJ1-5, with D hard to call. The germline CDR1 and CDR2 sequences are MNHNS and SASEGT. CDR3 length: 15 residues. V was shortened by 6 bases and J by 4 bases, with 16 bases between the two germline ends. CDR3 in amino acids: CASSLAGERNQPQHF. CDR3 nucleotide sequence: TGTGCCAGCAGCCTCGCCGGGGAGAGGAATCAGCCCCAGCATTTT.

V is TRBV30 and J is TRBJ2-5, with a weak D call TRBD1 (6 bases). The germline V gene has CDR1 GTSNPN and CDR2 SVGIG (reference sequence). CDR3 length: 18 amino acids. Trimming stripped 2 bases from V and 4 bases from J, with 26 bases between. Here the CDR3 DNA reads TGTGCCTGGAGTAGATTGGGGGCGCGAGAGCTACTCATAGAGACCCAGTACTTC. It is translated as CAWSRLGARELLIETQYF.

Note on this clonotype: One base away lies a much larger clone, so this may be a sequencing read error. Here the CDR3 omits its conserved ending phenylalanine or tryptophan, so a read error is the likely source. The CDR3 protein is CASSVNPGAASYEQYL. CDR3 sequence (DNA): TGTGCCAGCAGCGTAAATCCGGGGGCAGCATCCTACGAGCAGTACCTC. The chain has TRBV9 and TRBJ2-7, with D perhaps assigned TRBD1 or TRBD2 (6 bases each). CDR1 and CDR2 from the germline V gene are SGDLS and YYNGEE. Trimming stripped 1 base from V and 1 base from J, with 15 bases between. This CDR3 contains 16 residues.

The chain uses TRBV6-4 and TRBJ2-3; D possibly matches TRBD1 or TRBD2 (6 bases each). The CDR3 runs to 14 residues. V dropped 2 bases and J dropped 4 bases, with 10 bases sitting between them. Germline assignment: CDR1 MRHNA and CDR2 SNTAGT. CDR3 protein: CASSDDRGADTQYF. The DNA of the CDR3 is TGTGCCAGCAGTGACGATAGGGGGGCAGATACGCAGTATTTT.

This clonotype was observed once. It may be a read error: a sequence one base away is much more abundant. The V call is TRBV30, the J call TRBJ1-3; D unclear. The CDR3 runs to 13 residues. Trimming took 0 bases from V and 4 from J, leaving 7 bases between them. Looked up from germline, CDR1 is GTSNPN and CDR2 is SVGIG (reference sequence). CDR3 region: CAWSVGKGNTIYF. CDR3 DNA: TGTGCCTGGAGTGTAGGGAAAGGAAACACCATATATTTT. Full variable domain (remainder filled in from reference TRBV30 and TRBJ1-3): SQTIHQWPATLVQPVGSPLSLECTVEGTSNPNLYWYRQAAGRGLQLLFYSVGIGQISSEVPQNLSASRPQDRQFILSSKKLLLSDSGFYLCAWSVGKGNTIYFGEGSWLTVV.

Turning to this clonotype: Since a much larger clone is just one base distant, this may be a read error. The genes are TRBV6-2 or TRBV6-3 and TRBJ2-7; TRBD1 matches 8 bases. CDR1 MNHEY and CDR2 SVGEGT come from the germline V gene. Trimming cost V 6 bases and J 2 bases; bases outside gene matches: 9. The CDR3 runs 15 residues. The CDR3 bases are TGTGCCAGCAGCCCCGGACAGGGCTTCCCCTACGAGCAGTACTTC. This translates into CASSPGQGFPYEQYF.

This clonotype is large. The CDR3 region is CAWSLTGGWTGELFF. The CDR3 DNA reads TGTGCCTGGAGTTTAACTGGCGGTTGGACCGGGGAGCTGTTTTTT. The rearrangement uses TRBV30 and TRBJ2-2, with D unclear. Trimming stripped 2 bases from V and 5 bases from J, with 15 bases between. The CDR3 contains 15 residues. In germline, CDR1 is GTSNPN, CDR2 SVGIG (reference sequence).

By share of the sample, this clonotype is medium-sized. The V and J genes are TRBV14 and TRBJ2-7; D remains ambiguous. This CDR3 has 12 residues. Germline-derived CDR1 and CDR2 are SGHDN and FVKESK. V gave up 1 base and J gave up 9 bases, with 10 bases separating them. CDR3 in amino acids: CASSQAGYAQYF. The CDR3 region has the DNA TGTGCCAGCAGCCAAGCCGGGTATGCGCAGTACTTC.

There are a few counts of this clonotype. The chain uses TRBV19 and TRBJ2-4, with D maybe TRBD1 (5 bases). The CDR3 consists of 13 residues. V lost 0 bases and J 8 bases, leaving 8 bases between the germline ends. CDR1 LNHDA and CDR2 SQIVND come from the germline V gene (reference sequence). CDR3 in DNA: TGTGCCAGTAGTATAGATCAAGGGGACATTCAGTACTTC. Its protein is CASSIDQGDIQYF.

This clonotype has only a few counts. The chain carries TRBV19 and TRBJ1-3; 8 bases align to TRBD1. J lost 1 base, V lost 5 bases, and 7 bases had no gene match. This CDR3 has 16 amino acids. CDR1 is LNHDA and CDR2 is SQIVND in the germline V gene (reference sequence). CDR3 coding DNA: TGTGCCAGTAGTCCGCGACAGGGGACATCTGGAAACACCATATATTTT. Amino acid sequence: CASSPRQGTSGNTIYF.

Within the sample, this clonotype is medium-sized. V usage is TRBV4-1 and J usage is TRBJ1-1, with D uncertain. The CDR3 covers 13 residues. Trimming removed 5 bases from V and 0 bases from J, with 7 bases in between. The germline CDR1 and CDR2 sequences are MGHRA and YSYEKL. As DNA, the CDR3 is TGCGCCAGCAGCTCGCGAATGAACACTGAAGCTTTCTTT. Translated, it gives CASSSRMNTEAFF.